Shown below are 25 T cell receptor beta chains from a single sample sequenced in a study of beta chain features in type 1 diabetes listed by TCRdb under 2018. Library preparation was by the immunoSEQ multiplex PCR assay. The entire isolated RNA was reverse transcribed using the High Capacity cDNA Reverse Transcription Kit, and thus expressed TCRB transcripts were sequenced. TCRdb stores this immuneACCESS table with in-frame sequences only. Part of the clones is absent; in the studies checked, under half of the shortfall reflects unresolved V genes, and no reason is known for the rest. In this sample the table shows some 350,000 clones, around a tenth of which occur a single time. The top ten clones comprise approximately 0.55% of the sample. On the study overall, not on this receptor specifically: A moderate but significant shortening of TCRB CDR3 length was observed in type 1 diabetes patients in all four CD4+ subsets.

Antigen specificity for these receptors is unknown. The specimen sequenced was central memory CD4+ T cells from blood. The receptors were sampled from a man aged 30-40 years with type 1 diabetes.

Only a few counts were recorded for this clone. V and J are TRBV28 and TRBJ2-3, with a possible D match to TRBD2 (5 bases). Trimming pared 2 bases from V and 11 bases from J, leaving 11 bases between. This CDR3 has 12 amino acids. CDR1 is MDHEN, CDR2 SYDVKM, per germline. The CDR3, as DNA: TGTGCCAGCAGTTTAGTGGATCGGGGGCAGTATTTT. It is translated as CASSLVDRGQYF. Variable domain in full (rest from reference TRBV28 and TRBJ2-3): DVKVTQSSRYLVKRTGEKVFLECVQDMDHENMFWYRQDPGLGLRLIYFSYDVKMKEKGDIPEGYSVSREKKERFSLILESASTNQTSMYLCASSLVDRGQYFGPGTRLTVL.

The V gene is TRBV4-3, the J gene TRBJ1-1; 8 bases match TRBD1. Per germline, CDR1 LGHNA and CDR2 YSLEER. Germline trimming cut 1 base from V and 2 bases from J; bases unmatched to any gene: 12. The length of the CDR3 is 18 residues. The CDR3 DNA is TGCGCCAGCAGCCAAGGGGCTCAGTGGACAGGGCTAAACACTGAAGCTTTCTTT. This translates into CASSQGAQWTGLNTEAFF.

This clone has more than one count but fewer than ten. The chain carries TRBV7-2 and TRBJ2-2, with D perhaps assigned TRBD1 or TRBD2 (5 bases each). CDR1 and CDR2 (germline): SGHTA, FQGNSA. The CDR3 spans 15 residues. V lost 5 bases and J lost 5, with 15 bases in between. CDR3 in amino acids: CASSPSWGRTGELFF. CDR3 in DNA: TGTGCCAGCAGCCCCTCGTGGGGGAGAACCGGGGAGCTGTTTTTT. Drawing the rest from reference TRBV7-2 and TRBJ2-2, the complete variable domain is GAGVSQSPSNKVTEKGKDVELRCDPISGHTALYWYRQSLGQGLEFLIYFQGNSAPDKSGLPSDRFSAERTGGSVSTLTIQRTQQEDSAVYLCASSPSWGRTGELFFGEGSRLTVL.

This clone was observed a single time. CDR3 nucleotide sequence: TGTGCCAGCACTCAACCGGGGGGGTGGCCCAAGCAGTACTTC. Translation: CASTQPGGWPKQYF. The rearrangement links TRBV6-6 to TRBJ2-7; 8 nucleotides align to TRBD2. Germline V gene data show CDR1 as MNHNY and CDR2 as SVGAGI (reference sequence). The CDR3 is 14 residues long. The V and J ends lost 7 bases and 8 bases, in that order; junction bases with no gene match: 13.

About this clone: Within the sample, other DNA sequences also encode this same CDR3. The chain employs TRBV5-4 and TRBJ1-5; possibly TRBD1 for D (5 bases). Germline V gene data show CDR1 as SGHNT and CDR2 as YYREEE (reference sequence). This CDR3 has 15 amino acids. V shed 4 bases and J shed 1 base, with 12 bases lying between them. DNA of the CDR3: TGTGCCAGCAGCCCCGGGACGGGAAGCAATCAGCCCCAGCATTTT. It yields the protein CASSPGTGSNQPQHF.

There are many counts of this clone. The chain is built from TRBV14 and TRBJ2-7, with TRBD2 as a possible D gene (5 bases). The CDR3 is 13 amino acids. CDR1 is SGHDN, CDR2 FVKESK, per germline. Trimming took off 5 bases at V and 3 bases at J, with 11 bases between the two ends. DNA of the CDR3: TGTGCCAGCAGCTTCCAGGCGGGCTACGAGCAGTACTTC. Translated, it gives CASSFQAGYEQYF.

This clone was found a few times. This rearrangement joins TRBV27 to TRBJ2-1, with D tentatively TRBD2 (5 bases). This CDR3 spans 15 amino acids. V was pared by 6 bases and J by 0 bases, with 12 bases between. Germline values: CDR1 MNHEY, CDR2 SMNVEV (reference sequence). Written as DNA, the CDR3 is TGTGCCAGCAGCGCGACTACGAGCTCCTACAATGAGCAGTTCTTC. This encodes CASSATTSSYNEQFF.

The CDR3 here is CAAAGTGPYGYTF. The CDR3 DNA is TGTGCCGCTGCCGGGACAGGGCCTTATGGCTACACCTTC. V is TRBV10-3 and J is TRBJ1-2; 9 bases map to TRBD1. The CDR3 has 13 amino acids. J gave up 5 bases and V 11 bases, and 9 bases lay outside the gene matches. The V gene's germline CDR1 is ENHRY and CDR2 SYGVKD.

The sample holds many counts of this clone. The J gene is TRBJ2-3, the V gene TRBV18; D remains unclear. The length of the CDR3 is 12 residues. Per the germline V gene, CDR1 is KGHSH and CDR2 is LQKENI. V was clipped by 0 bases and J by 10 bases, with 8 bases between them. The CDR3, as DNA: TGTGCCAGCTCACCACCGGGCAACGCGCAGTATTTT. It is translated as CASSPPGNAQYF.

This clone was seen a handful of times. The CDR3 DNA reads TGTGCCAGCAGCTTGATGAATGAGCAGTTCTTC. It codes for CASSLMNEQFF. The rearrangement joins TRBV5-6 to TRBJ2-1, with D hard to call. CDR3 length: 11 residues. Trimming took off 1 base at V and 7 bases at J, with 3 bases between the two ends. Germline V CDR1 and CDR2: SGHDT, YYEEEE.

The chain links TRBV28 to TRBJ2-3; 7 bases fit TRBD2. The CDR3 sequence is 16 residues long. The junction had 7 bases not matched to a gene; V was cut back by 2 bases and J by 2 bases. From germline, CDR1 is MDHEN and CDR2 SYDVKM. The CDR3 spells CASSLSSGEITDTQYF. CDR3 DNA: TGTGCCAGCAGTTTAAGCAGCGGGGAAATCACAGATACGCAGTATTTT.

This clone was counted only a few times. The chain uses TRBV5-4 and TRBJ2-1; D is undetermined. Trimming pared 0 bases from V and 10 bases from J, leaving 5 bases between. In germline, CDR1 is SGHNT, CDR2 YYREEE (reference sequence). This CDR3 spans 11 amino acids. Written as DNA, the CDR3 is TGTGCCAGCAGCTTGGGCTGGGAGCAGTTCTTC. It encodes CASSLGWEQFF.

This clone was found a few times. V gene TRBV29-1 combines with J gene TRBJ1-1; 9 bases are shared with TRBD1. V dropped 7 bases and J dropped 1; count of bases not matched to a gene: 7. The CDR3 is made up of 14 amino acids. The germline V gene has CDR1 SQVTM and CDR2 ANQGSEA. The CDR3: CSAWTGDKNTEAFF. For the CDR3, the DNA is TGCAGCGCTTGGACAGGGGACAAGAACACTGAAGCTTTCTTT. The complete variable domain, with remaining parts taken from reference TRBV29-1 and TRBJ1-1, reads SAVISQKPSRDICQRGTSLTIQCQVDSQVTMMFWYRQQPGQSLTLIATANQGSEATYESGFVIDKFPISRPNLTFSTLTVSNMSPEDSSIYLCSAWTGDKNTEAFFGQGTRLTVV.

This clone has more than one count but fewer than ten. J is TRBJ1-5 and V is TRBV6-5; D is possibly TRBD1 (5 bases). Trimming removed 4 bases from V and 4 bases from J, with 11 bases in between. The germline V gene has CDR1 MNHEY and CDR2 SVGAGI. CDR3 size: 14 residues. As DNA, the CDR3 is TGTGCCAGCAGTTTTTCAGACAGAAATCAGCCCCAGCATTTT. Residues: CASSFSDRNQPQHF.

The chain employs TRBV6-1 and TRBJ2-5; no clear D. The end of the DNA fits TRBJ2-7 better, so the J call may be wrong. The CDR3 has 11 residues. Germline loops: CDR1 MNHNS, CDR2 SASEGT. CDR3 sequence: CASSLEGEQYF. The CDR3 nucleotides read TGTGCCAGCAGCCTGGAAGGCGAGCAGTACTTC.

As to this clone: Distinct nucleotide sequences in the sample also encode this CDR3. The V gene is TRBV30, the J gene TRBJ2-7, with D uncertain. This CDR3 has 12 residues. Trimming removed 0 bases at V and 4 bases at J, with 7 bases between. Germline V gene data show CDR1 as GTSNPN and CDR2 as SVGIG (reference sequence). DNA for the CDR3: TGTGCCTGGAGTGTGAGTTTGTACGAGCAGTACTTC. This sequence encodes CAWSVSLYEQYF.

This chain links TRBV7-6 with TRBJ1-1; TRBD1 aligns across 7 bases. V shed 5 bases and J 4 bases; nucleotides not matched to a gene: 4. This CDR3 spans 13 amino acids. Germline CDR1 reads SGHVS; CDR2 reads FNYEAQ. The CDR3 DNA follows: TGTGCCAGCAGCGTCGGGACAGTCACTGAAGCTTTCTTT. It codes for CASSVGTVTEAFF.

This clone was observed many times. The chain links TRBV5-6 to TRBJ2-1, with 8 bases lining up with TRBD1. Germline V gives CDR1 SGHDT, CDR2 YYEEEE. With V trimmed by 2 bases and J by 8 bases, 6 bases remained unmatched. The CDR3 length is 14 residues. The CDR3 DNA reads TGTGCCAGCAGCTTAGACAGGGGATCGTATGAGCAGTTCTTC. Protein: CASSLDRGSYEQFF.

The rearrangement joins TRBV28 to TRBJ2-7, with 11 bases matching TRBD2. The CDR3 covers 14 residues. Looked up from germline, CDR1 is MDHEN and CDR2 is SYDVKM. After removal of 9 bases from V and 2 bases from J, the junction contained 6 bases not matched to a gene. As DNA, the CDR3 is TGTGCCAGTCCGGGACTAGCGGAAGCCTACGAGCAGTACTTC. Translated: CASPGLAEAYEQYF.

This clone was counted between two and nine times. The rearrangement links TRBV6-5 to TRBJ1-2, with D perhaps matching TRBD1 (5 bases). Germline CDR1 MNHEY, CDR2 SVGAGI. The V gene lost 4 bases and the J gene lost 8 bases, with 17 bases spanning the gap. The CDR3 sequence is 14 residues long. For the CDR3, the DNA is TGTGCCAGCAGTTGGGACCCCCGGGAGAGGGGCTACACCTTC. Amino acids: CASSWDPRERGYTF.

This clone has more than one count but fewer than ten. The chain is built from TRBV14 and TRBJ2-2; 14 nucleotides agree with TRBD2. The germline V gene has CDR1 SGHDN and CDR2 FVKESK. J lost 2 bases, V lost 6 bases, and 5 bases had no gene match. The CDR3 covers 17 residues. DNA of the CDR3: TGTGCCAGCAGTCGGACTAGCGGGAGGACTAACACCGGGGAGCTGTTTTTT. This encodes CASSRTSGRTNTGELFF. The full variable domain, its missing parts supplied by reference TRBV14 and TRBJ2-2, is EAGVTQFPSHSVIEKGQTVTLRCDPISGHDNLYWYRRVMGKEIKFLLHFVKESKQDESGMPNNRFLAERTGGTYSTLKVQPAELEDSGVYFCASSRTSGRTNTGELFFGEGSRLTVL.

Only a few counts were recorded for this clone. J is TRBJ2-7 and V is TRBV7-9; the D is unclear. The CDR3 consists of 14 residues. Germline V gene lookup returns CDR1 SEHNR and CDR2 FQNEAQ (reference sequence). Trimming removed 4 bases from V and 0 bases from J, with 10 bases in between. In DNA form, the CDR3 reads TGTGCCAGCAGCTCTGAGGCGCACTCCTACGAGCAGTACTTC. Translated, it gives CASSSEAHSYEQYF. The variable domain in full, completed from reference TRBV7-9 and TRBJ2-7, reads DTGVSQNPRHKITKRGQNVTFRCDPISEHNRLYWYRQTLGQGPEFLTYFQNEAQLEKSRLLSDRFSAERPKGSFSTLEIQRTEQGDSAMYLCASSSEAHSYEQYFGPGTRLTVT.

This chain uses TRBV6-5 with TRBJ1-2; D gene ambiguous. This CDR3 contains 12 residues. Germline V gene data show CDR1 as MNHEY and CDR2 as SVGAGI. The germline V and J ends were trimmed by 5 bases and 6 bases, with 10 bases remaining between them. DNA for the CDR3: TGTGCCAGCAGTCGGGAGAAGCATGGCTACACCTTC. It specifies CASSREKHGYTF.

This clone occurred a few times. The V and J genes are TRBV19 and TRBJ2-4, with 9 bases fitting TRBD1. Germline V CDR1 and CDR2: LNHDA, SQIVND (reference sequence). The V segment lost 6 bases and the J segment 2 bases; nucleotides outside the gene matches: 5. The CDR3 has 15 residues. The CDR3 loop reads CASSTGTGTKNIQYF. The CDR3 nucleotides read TGTGCCAGTAGCACCGGGACAGGGACCAAAAACATTCAGTACTTC. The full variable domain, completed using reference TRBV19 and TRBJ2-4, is DGGITQSPKYLFRKEGQNVTLSCEQNLNHDAMYWYRQDPGQGLRLIYYSQIVNDFQKGDIAEGYSVSREKKESFPLTVTSAQKNPTAFYLCASSTGTGTKNIQYFGAGTRLSVL.

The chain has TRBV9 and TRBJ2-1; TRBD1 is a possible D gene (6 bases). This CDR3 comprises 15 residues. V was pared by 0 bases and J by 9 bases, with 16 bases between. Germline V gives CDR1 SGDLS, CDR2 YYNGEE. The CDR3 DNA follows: TGTGCCAGCAGCGTAGTGGCACAGGGTTTGGGTGAGCAGTTCTTC. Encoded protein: CASSVVAQGLGEQFF.